This TCR beta chain stems from a study of blood T cells in healthy people across ages (dated by TCRdb to the mid-2010s). The study in broad terms: Template switching captured roughly one uniquely barcoded TCR beta cDNA molecule per two T cells in model experiments. Using deep sequencing normalized with unique cDNA molecular identifiers, the study measured how TCR beta repertoire diversity changes with age. The donors were divided into four age groups: young (average approximately 15 years), middle-aged (roughly 42), aged (roughly 60) and long-lived (about 90). For two donors (one aged 18 to 30 and one aged 80 or older), the study analyzed two additional independent replicas of 1 million unique cDNA reads from the same blood draw. Points the paper makes about the study in general: Estimates of total diversity based on one million sequenced T cells were regarded as lower bounds and as underestimates. The long-lived group showed more naive CD4+ T cells, fewer expanded clones and increased TCR diversity than the aged group, suggesting age selection. Since profiling was done on bulk unsorted PBMCs, naive and antigen-experienced compartments could not be conclusively compared. Donor CMV infection status was unknown, potentially confounding age-related changes in expanded clonotypes. As age increased, observed TCR beta diversity per million T cells dropped in a roughly linear way, and a significant reduction was already evident by age 40. Observed TCR beta diversity correlated strongly with the percentage of naive T cells measured by flow cytometry.

According to the germline V gene, CDR1 reads MDHEN and CDR2 reads SYDVKM. For this chain, trimming is 5 bases at the V end and 5 bases at the J end, and the number of junction bases without a gene match is 11. The CDR3 has 16 amino acids, counting the end cysteine and phenylalanine. This entry keeps only the CDR3 DNA: 48 bases, framed from base 1. Libraries were made using 5' RACE. Sequencing was carried out with an Illumina HiSeq 2500. A second roughly 6 to 12 cycle PCR used a sample-barcoded 5' primer and a J-beta primer mix. Each TCR beta cDNA molecule received a unique molecular identifier from a template-switch 5' adaptor carrying 12 random nucleotides. Each sample yielded at least 2.5 million CDR3-containing paired-end reads. First-strand cDNA was synthesized from all RNA with the Mint cDNA synthesis kit, primed by a TRBC-specific oligonucleotide. Following uracil-DNA glycosylase treatment, all cDNA underwent a first 18-cycle PCR with the universal primers M1SS and BC2_uni_R. As for the authors' bioinformatics: Each sample was normalized by randomly selecting 1 million high-quality reads, each carrying a distinct molecular identifier. Reads sharing molecular identifiers were discarded rather than binned into consensus sequences. MiTCR, set to a Q25 quality threshold and the strictest error-elimination algorithm, was used for CDR3 identification, clonotype clustering and error correction. A nonparametric unseen species model with Euler transformation was used to estimate lower-bound total TCR beta diversity. TCRdb reran the public reads through fastp at Q25 and MiXCR, keeping productive beta chains. CDR3 protein sequences are deduplicated, and each keeps its most common genes and DNA. The V and J calls were determined by TCRdb, not by the authors. This sample gives fewer than 1,200,000 distinct CDR3 sequences in total; 25% of them show up just once. The ten top clones hold 0.75% of the sample.

Donors were around 37 systemically healthy Caucasian individuals from Russia aged roughly 6 to 90 years. About 10 milliliters of peripheral blood were collected from each donor into EDTA-treated Vacutainer tubes. Ficoll-Paque density-gradient centrifugation was used to isolate PBMCs, with at least 7 million obtained per sample. Trizol reagent was used to extract total RNA from PBMCs, with at least 5.5 micrograms per sample. For every donor, flow cytometry on a PBMC aliquot measured the percentage of naive CD45RAhigh/CD27high T cells. There are a few counts of this clonotype. Its specific antigen is unknown. Base qualities are not at hand, and no much larger clone is one base apart. The same data also contributed to another study, on T cells of mothers and their children. The second publication reports: Donors were nine systemically healthy Caucasian individuals: three mothers and their six children. cDNA synthesis consumed the entire amount of extracted RNA, loaded at about 1.6 ug RNA in each 15 ul reaction. In the second PCR, the M1S primer added sample barcodes and 2-4 random nucleotides. More than 8 million TCR beta CDR3 reads were obtained from each mother, and about 3 million reads were obtained from each child. In both related and unrelated pairs, thymic selection shapes the output of TCR recombination in a similar way, with inherited differences having only a minor effect. Normalized repertoire overlap was always slightly but never significantly higher in related than unrelated mother-child pairs. With a sensitivity of approximately 100 clones per million clonotypes, no persistent microchimeric T cell clones were detected. In the study, deep NGS was used to compare the TCR beta repertoires of mothers and children, and features distinguishing related mother-child pairs from unrelated individuals were sought. Mothers averaged 40 +/- 4 years of age and children averaged roughly 12 +/- 4 years. After adapters were ligated using NEBNext reagents, the libraries underwent 100+100 nt paired-end sequencing on an Illumina HiSeq 2000. To prevent cross-contamination, the mother and child libraries were prepared a month apart and were sequenced in separate runs. Each donor had between roughly 500,000 and 2,200,000 distinct TCR beta clonotypes identified. Naive TCR beta clonotypes were estimated from low-frequency clonotypes matched to each donor's FACS-determined naive share, without sorting.

This TCR was sampled from a girl between 2 and 10 years old in good health. The sample consisted of blood. Recombination linked TRBV28 to TRBJ2-1, with 8 bases matching TRBD2. The CDR3: CASSNQGLEGHNEQFF. DNA sequence: TGTGCCAGCAGTAACCAGGGACTAGAGGGCCACAATGAGCAGTTCTTC.